The T cell receptor (beta chain) under discussion was sequenced for a study of shared clonotypes between healthy human individuals. As defined, naive CD8 cells were CD45RO-negative and positively selected for CCR7, with terminally differentiated effector memory CD45RA+ cells excluded. V lost 8 bases, J lost 7 bases, and 17 bases lay in between. The germline CDR1 and CDR2 sequences are WNHNN and SYGVQD (reference sequence). The CDR3 loop spans 13 amino acids. The table came from immunoSEQ multiplex PCR; TCRdb's copy has only in-frame clones and leaves some out. The sample consists of 1.5 million to 2.5 million clones, about 95% of them appearing once.

The chain carries TRBV10-1 and TRBJ2-5, with D possibly being TRBD1 (6 bases). The sample was naive CD8+ T cells sorted from blood. The clonotype was recovered from a man aged 18-30 years in good health. The CDR3 sequence: CASRLTGSGTQYF. CDR3 in DNA: TGCGCCAGCCGCCTTACAGGGTCGGGGACCCAGTACTTC.